This record looks at one T cell receptor (beta chain) sequence and its context. These data are taken from a study of blood T cell repertoires in COVID-19. Libraries were prepared by immunoSEQ multiplex PCR; TCRdb keeps only in-frame clonotypes and omits some of them. The data show 400,000 to 550,000 clones, with roughly 91% seen just once and more than 4% held by the top ten. The germline V and J ends were trimmed by 0 bases and 6 bases, with 17 bases remaining between them. This CDR3 contains 16 residues. The germline V gene encodes CDR1 LGHDT and CDR2 YNNKEL (reference sequence). Sequencing was performed on peripheral blood. The chain joins TRBV3-1 (or the pseudogene TRBV3-2) to TRBJ2-5; weak D call: TRBD1 (5 bases). The TCR comes from a woman between 25 and 40 years old with acute or convalescent COVID-19. CDR3 DNA: TGTGCCAGCAGCCAAGAGGGGCCCAGTATAGGGAAGACCCAGTACTTC. Protein sequence: CASSQEGPSIGKTQYF.